The present T cell receptor beta chain was sequenced within a study of blood T cell repertoires in COVID-19. Across the whole study: Collection of acute and convalescent COVID-19 samples took place in the United States, Italy and Spain. Nucleic acid was either cDNA or gDNA, and it came from T cells, B-cell-depleted T cells, or PBMCs.

The assay was immunoSEQ multiplex PCR, and TCRdb's table has in-frame clones only and misses some. The table lists about 480,000 clones, 70% to 90% of them singletons. Concerning this clone itself: Other nucleotide sequences from this sample produce the same CDR3.

The CDR3 spans 11 residues. Looked up from germline, CDR1 is DFQATT and CDR2 is SNEGSKA (reference sequence). Trimming left V 6 bases short and J 4 bases short, with 10 bases between. Patients from Seattle were sampled longitudinally, starting during active infection. The TCR originated in a woman aged 50 to 60 with COVID-19, enrolled during active disease. The sample taken for sequencing was peripheral blood. V usage is TRBV20-1 and J usage is TRBJ2-7; D may be TRBD1 (6 bases). The CDR3 sequence: CSAPRGYEQYF. The CDR3 DNA is TGCAGTGCCCCGAGGGGGTACGAGCAGTACTTC.